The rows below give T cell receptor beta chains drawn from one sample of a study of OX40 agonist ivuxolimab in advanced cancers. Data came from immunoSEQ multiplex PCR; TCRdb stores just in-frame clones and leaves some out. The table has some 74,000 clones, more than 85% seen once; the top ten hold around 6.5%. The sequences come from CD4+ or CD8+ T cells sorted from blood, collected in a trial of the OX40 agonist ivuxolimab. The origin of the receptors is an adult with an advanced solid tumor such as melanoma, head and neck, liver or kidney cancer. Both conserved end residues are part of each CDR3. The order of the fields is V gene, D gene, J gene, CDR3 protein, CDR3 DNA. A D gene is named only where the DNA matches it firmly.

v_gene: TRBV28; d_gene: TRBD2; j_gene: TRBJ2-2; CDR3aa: CASSRTSGNTGELFF; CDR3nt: TGTGCCAGCAGTCGGACTAGCGGGAACACCGGGGAGCTGTTTTTT
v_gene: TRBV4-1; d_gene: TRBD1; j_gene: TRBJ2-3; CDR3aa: CASSQDRVSTDTQYF; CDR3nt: TGCGCCAGCAGCCAGGACAGGGTTAGCACAGATACGCAGTATTTT
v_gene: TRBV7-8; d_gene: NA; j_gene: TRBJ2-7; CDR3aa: CASSLLFSGVGAVEQYF; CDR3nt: TGTGCCAGCAGCTTACTTTTCTCGGGCGTGGGAGCGGTCGAGCAGTACTTC
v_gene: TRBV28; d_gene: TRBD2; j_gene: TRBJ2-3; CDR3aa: CASSAGGGSTDTQYF; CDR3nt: TGTGCCAGCAGTGCCGGGGGAGGGAGCACAGATACGCAGTATTTT
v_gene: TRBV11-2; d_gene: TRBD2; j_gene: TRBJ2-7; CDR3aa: CASSPRLAGGPAYEQYF; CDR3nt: TGTGCCAGCAGCCCGCGACTAGCGGGAGGACCGGCCTACGAGCAGTACTTC
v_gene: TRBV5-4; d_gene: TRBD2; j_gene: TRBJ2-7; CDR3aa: CASSLGGTSGSYEQYF; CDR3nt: TGTGCCAGCAGCTTGGGTGGGACTAGCGGTTCTTACGAGCAGTACTTC
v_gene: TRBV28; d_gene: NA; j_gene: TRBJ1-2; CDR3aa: CASSQGSGRNYGYTF; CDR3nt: TGTGCCAGCAGTCAAGGTTCCGGCCGTAACTATGGCTACACCTTC
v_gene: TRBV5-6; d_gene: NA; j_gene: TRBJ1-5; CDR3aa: CASSLGGTRFLQPQHF; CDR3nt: TGTGCCAGCAGCCTTGGGGGGACAAGGTTCTTACAGCCCCAGCATTTT
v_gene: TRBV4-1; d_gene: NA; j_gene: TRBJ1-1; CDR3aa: CGRLLIKQGRNTEAFF; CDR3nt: TGCGGCCGACTCCTAATAAAACAGGGCAGGAACACTGAAGCTTTCTTT
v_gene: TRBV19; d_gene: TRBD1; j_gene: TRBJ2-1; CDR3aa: CASRPGGNSYNEQFF; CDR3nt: TGTGCCAGTAGGCCAGGGGGCAATTCCTACAATGAGCAGTTCTTC
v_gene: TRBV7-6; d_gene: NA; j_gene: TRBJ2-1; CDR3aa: CASSLLGEIYYNEQFF; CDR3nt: TGTGCCAGCAGCTTATTGGGCGAGATTTACTACAATGAGCAGTTCTTC
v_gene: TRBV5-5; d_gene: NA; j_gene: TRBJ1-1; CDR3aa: CASSSHVSTEAFF; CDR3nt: TGTGCCAGCAGCTCGCATGTGAGCACTGAAGCTTTCTTT
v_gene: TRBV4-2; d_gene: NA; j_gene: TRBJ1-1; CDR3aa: CASSQDRPTEAFF; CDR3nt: TGTGCCAGCAGCCAAGATCGTCCGACTGAAGCTTTCTTT
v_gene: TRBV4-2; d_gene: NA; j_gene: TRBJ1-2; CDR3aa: CASSQDLRAAIGGYTF; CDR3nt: TGTGCCAGCAGCCAAGATCTAAGGGCGGCCATTGGGGGCTACACCTTC
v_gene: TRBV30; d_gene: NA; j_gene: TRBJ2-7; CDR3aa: CAWIYRDRPYEQYF; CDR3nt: TGTGCCTGGATATATAGAGACAGACCCTACGAGCAGTACTTC
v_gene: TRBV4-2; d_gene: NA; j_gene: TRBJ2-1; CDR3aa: CASSQDLSTYNEQFF; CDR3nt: TGTGCCAGCAGCCAAGATCTAAGCACCTACAATGAGCAGTTCTTC
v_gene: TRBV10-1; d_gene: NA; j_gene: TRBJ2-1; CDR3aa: CASSEGQRDEQFF; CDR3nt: TGCGCCAGCAGTGAGGGACAGAGGGATGAGCAGTTCTTC
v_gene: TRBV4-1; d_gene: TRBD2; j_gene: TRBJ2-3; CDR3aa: CASSQDLAGGPGTQYF; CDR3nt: TGCGCCAGCAGCCAAGATTTGGCGGGAGGCCCCGGTACGCAGTATTTT
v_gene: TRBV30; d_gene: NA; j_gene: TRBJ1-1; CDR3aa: CAWRALGGEHTEAFF; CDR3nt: TGTGCCTGGAGGGCCCTAGGGGGGGAACACACTGAAGCTTTCTTT
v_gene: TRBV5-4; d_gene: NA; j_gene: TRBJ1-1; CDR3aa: CASSLVGGASEAFF; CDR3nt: TGTGCCAGCAGCTTGGTCGGGGGGGCCTCTGAAGCTTTCTTT
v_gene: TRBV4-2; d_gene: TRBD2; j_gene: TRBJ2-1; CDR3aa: CASSQGGFASSGAYNEQFF; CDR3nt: TGTGCCAGCAGCCAAGGGGGATTTGCAAGTAGCGGGGCCTACAATGAGCAGTTCTTC
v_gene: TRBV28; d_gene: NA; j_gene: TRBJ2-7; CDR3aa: CASSPPQYEQYF; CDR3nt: TGTGCCAGCAGTCCCCCGCAGTACGAGCAGTACTTC
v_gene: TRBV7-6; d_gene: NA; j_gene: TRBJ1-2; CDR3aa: CASSSFMYGYTF; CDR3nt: TGTGCCAGCAGCTCATTTATGTATGGCTACACCTTC
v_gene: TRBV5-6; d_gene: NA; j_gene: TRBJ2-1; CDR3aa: CASSLTGFGNEQFF; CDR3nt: TGTGCCAGCAGCTTGACAGGGTTCGGCAATGAGCAGTTCTTC
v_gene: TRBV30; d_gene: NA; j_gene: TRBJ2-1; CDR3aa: CAWSTLPHQFF; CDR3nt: TGTGCCTGGAGCACCTTGCCCCACCAGTTCTTC
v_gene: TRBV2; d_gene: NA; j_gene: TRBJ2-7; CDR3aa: CASNGGPPGDEQYF; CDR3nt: TGTGCCAGCAATGGGGGACCCCCCGGGGACGAGCAGTACTTC
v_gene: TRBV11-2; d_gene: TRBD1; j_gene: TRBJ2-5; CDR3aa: CASSPEPPGTGLETQYF; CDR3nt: TGTGCCAGCAGCCCCGAACCCCCGGGGACAGGGTTAGAGACCCAGTACTTC
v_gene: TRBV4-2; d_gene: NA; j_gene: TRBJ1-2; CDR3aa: CASSQEMGGVTF; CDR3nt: TGTGCCAGCAGCCAAGAGATGGGGGGAGTCACCTTC
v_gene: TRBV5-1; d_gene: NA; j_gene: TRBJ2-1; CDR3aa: CASSLQGNSYNEQFF; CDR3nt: TGCGCCAGCAGCTTGCAGGGGAACTCCTACAATGAGCAGTTCTTC
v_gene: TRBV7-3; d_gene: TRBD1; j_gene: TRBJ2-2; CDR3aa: CASSSTGADTGELFF; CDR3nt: TGTGCCAGCAGCTCGACAGGGGCCGACACCGGGGAGCTGTTTTTT